A single sample is the source of the 16 T cell receptor beta chains below, sequenced in a study of somatic mutations in cytotoxic T cells in rheumatoid arthritis. Method: immunoSEQ multiplex PCR; TCRdb's copy keeps in-frame clones and lacks some. The sample lists under 30,000 clones; roughly 74% were seen once. Sequenced material: CD8+ T cells sorted from blood. The receptors come from a woman younger than 35 in good health.

The chain recombines TRBV27 with TRBJ2-1; TRBD2 is a possible D gene (5 bases). Germline CDR1 MNHEY, CDR2 SMNVEV (reference sequence). The CDR3 loop spans 10 amino acids. Trimming removed 11 bases from V and 9 bases from J, with 11 bases in between. CDR3 region: CAPGGGEQFF. The CDR3 DNA reads TGTGCCCCCGGAGGAGGTGAGCAGTTCTTC.

The rearrangement links TRBV5-4 to TRBJ2-7; possibly TRBD2 for D (7 bases). From germline, CDR1 is SGHNT and CDR2 YYREEE (reference sequence). V lost 2 bases and J lost 7, with 16 bases in between. This CDR3 is built from 14 residues. CDR3 nucleotide sequence: TGTGCCAGCAGCTTTCAAGGGGGGGCGAGGGAGCAGTACGTC. This encodes CASSFQGGAREQYV.

This clone has a single count. The rearrangement links TRBV11-2 to TRBJ2-5; D possibly corresponds to TRBD1 (6 bases). TRBJ2-7 matches the DNA end more closely, so the J call is doubtful. Germline V gene lookup returns CDR1 SGHAT and CDR2 FQNNGV. This CDR3 has 16 amino acids. The CDR3 nucleotides are TGTGCCAGCAGCTTAGATGCCAGGGGCGGACCCTACGAGCAGTACTTC. Its protein is CASSLDARGGPYEQYF.

This clone was seen only a few times. This rearrangement joins TRBV5-4 to TRBJ1-1; a possible D gene is TRBD1 (6 bases). The length of the CDR3 is 14 residues. Deletions cut 0 bases from V and 3 bases from J, with 9 bases between. Germline V gene lookup returns CDR1 SGHNT and CDR2 YYREEE (reference sequence). The CDR3 coding sequence is TGTGCCAGCAGCTTGGGAGGACAGTACACTGAAGCTTTCTTT. Translated: CASSLGGQYTEAFF.

J is TRBJ2-3 and V is TRBV5-1; 10 nucleotides align to TRBD2. The V gene end was trimmed by 7 bases and the J gene end by 0 bases; junction bases not matched to a gene: 11. This CDR3 contains 17 residues. Per germline, CDR1 SGHRS and CDR2 YFSETQ. The CDR3 DNA reads TGCGCCAGCCGAGCGGCTAGCGGGAGAGGGAGCACAGATACGCAGTATTTT. It encodes CASRAASGRGSTDTQYF. Full variable domain (outside the CDR3, taken from reference TRBV5-1 and TRBJ2-3): KAGVTQTPRYLIKTRGQQVTLSCSPISGHRSVSWYQQTPGQGLQFLFEYFSETQRNKGNFPGRFSGRQFSNSRSEMNVSTLELGDSALYLCASRAASGRGSTDTQYFGPGTRLTVL.

This chain uses TRBV5-4 with TRBJ2-5, with TRBD2 matching 13 bases. Germline CDR1 is SGHNT and CDR2 is YYREEE (reference sequence). The ends lost 0 bases at V and 2 bases at J; junction bases unmatched: 4. The CDR3 length is 17 residues. The CDR3 loop is CASSLARLAGGQETQYF. The CDR3 DNA follows: TGTGCCAGCAGCTTGGCCCGACTAGCGGGAGGTCAAGAGACCCAGTACTTC. Full variable domain (outside the CDR3, taken from reference TRBV5-4 and TRBJ2-5): ETGVTQSPTHLIKTRGQQVTLRCSSQSGHNTVSWYQQALGQGPQFIFQYYREEENGRGNFPPRFSGLQFPNYSSELNVNALELDDSALYLCASSLARLAGGQETQYFGPGTRLLVL.

V gene TRBV11-2 combines with J gene TRBJ2-3; D might be TRBD2 (6 bases). V was shortened by 4 bases and J by 0 bases, with 8 bases between the two germline ends. Germline CDR1 and CDR2: SGHAT and FQNNGV. The CDR3 is 14 residues long. In DNA, the CDR3 is TGTGCCAGCAGCTGGAGGGGTAGCACAGATACGCAGTATTTT. Protein product: CASSWRGSTDTQYF.

The sample holds a few counts of this clone. J is TRBJ1-2 and V is TRBV4-1; D call uncertain. This CDR3 contains 16 residues. Germline CDR1 is MGHRA and CDR2 is YSYEKL. V lost 0 bases and J 5 bases, leaving 16 bases between the germline ends. In DNA form, the CDR3 reads TGCGCCAGCAGCCAAGATAATTCAGGCGGGCTTTATGGCTACACCTTC. This codes for CASSQDNSGGLYGYTF.

This clone came up a few times. The rearrangement uses TRBV27 and TRBJ2-1; the D gene is possibly TRBD2 (7 bases). The V gene lost 0 bases and the J gene lost 8 bases, with 14 bases spanning the gap. The CDR3 sequence is 15 residues long. In germline, CDR1 is MNHEY, CDR2 SMNVEV (reference sequence). CDR3 protein: CASSLSWGGGYEQFF. CDR3 sequence (DNA): TGTGCCAGCAGTTTATCGTGGGGAGGGGGTTATGAGCAGTTCTTC.

This clone came up a few times. The V and J genes are TRBV7-9 and TRBJ1-5; TRBD1 aligns across 8 bases. This CDR3 region has 15 residues. V shed 0 bases, J shed 7 bases, and the junction held 5 bases outside the gene matches. The germline V gene has CDR1 SEHNR and CDR2 FQNEAQ (reference sequence). CDR3 in DNA: TGTGCCAGCAGCTTAGCCTCGGACAGGGACCAGCCCCAGCATTTT. Translating it yields CASSLASDRDQPQHF.

This clone was picked up one time. The rearrangement uses TRBV5-1 and TRBJ2-2, with TRBD2 identical over 13 bases. The CDR3 loop spans 18 amino acids. Trimming took 3 bases from V and 0 from J; bases not matched to a gene: 5. CDR1 is SGHRS and CDR2 is YFSETQ in the germline V gene. CDR3: CASSWKLAGGTNTGELFF. DNA of the CDR3: TGCGCCAGCAGCTGGAAACTAGCGGGAGGGACGAACACCGGGGAGCTGTTTTTT.

The chain is built from TRBV4-1 and TRBJ1-4; 7 bases align to TRBD1. The CDR3 runs to 18 residues. V trimming: 0 bases; J trimming: 0 bases; junction bases outside the gene matches: 7. Germline V gene data show CDR1 as MGHRA and CDR2 as YSYEKL. CDR3 in amino acids: CASSQDLPGQSTNEKLFF. The CDR3 coding sequence is TGCGCCAGCAGCCAAGATCTACCGGGACAGTCAACTAATGAAAAACTGTTTTTT.

In DNA, the CDR3 is TGCAGCGTTCCGGACAGGGGACGGACTGAAGCTTTCTTT. This sequence encodes CSVPDRGRTEAFF. This chain joins TRBV29-1 and TRBJ1-1; TRBD1 matches at 9 bases. The V gene end was trimmed by 5 bases and the J gene end by 5 bases; junction bases not matched to a gene: 6. The CDR3 runs 13 residues. Germline lookup yields CDR1 SQVTM and CDR2 ANQGSEA.

The CDR3 bases are TGCGCCAGCAGCCAGGTCCAGGGTACTGTTTACGAGCAGTACTTC. This encodes CASSQVQGTVYEQYF. The rearrangement joins TRBV4-1 to TRBJ2-7; D is possibly TRBD1 (5 bases). CDR1 is MGHRA and CDR2 is YSYEKL in the germline V gene. The germline V and J ends were trimmed by 3 bases and 4 bases, with 16 bases remaining between them. This CDR3 spans 15 amino acids.

The rearrangement joins TRBV28 to TRBJ1-2; TRBD1 might be the D (5 bases). V lost 7 bases and J 2 bases, leaving 11 bases between the germline ends. Germline V gene sequence: CDR1 MDHEN, CDR2 SYDVKM. The CDR3 is made up of 13 amino acids. CDR3 residues: CASNPGGNYGYTF. As DNA, the CDR3 is TGTGCCAGCAACCCCGGGGGGAACTATGGCTACACCTTC.

The V and J genes are TRBV11-2 and TRBJ2-7; tentative D call: TRBD1 (5 bases). CDR3 length equals 15 residues. Germline CDR1 is SGHAT and CDR2 is FQNNGV. V was cut by 1 base and J by 0 bases, with 10 bases left in between. Here the CDR3 reads CASSLGGGYSYEQYF. The CDR3 DNA reads as TGTGCCAGCAGCTTAGGGGGCGGCTACTCCTACGAGCAGTACTTC.